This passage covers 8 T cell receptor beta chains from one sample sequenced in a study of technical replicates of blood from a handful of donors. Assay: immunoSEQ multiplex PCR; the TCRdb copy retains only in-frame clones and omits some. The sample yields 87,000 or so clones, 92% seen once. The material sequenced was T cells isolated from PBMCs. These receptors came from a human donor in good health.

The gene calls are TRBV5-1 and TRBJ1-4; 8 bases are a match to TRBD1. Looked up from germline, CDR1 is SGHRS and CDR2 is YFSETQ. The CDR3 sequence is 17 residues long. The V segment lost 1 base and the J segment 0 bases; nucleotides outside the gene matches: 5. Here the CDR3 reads CASSLRGTGPTNEKLFF. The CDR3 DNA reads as TGCGCCAGCAGCTTGCGTGGGACAGGACCAACTAATGAAAAACTGTTTTTT.

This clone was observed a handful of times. CDR3 sequence: CASSLIQGPNTEAFF. CDR3 coding DNA: TGTGCCAGCAGCTTAATACAGGGGCCGAACACTGAAGCTTTCTTT. The chain links TRBV7-9 to TRBJ1-1, with 7 nucleotides matching TRBD1. The CDR3 runs 15 residues. The V gene end was trimmed by 2 bases and the J gene end by 1 base; junction bases not matched to a gene: 4. Germline lookup yields CDR1 SEHNR and CDR2 FQNEAQ (reference sequence).

The CDR3 reads CASSRKGGEAFF. CDR3 bases: TGTGCCAGCTCGAGGAAAGGAGGAGAAGCTTTCTTT. The V and J genes are TRBV18 and TRBJ1-1, with no clear D. Germline V lookup: CDR1 KGHSH, CDR2 LQKENI. V was shortened by 6 bases and J by 8 bases, with 13 bases between the two germline ends. This CDR3 contains 12 residues.

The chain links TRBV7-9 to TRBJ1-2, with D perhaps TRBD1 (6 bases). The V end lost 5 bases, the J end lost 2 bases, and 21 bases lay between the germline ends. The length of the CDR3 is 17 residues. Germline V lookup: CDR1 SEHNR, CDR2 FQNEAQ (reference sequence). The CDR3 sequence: CASSPQGRAGANYGYTF. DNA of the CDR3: TGTGCCAGCAGCCCGCAGGGAAGAGCAGGGGCCAACTATGGCTACACCTTC.

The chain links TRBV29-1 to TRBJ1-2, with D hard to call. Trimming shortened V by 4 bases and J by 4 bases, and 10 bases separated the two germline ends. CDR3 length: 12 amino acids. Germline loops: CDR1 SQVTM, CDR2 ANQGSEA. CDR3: CSVAARAYGYTF. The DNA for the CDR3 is TGCAGCGTTGCGGCTAGAGCCTATGGCTACACCTTC.

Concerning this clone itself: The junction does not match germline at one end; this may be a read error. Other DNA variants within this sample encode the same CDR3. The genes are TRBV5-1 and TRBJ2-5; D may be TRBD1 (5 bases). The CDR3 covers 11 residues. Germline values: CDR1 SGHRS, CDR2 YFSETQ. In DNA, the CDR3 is TGCGCTAGCAGCTTGGACATCACCCAGTACTTC. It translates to CASSLDITQYF.

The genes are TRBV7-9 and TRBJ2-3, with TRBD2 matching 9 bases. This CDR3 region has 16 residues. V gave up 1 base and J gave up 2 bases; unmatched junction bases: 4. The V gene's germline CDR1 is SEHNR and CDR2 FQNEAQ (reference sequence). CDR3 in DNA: TGTGCCAGCAGCTTAGGTCTAGCGGGGAACACAGATACGCAGTATTTT. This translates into CASSLGLAGNTDTQYF.

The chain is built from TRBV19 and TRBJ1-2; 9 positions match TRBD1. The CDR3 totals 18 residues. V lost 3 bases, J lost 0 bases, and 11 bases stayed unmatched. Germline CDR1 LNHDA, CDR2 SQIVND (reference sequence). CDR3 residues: CASSMNRGRGSANYGYTF. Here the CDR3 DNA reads TGTGCCAGTAGTATGAACAGGGGGCGAGGATCAGCTAACTATGGCTACACCTTC.